This TCR beta chain comes out of a study of blood T cell repertoires in COVID-19. Looking at the study overall: Sites across the United States, Italy and Spain contributed samples from acute and convalescent COVID-19.

This CDR3 comprises 13 residues. Generated by immunoSEQ multiplex PCR, the TCRdb table keeps only in-frame clones and is missing some. Among some 250,000 clones listed, approximately 86% were seen once. Many counts were recorded for this clone. The chain has TRBV21-1 and TRBJ2-7; the table's D gene call, TRBD2, was not cross checked with the DNA. TRBV21-1 is noted as a pseudogene. The receptor was isolated from a woman in her thirties or forties with acute COVID-19. Specimen: PBMCs or T cells enriched from blood (not recorded which). The CDR3 here is CALPDWLYYEQYF. For the CDR3, the DNA is TGTGCCCTCCCGGACTGGCTATACTACGAGCAGTACTTC.